This entry lists 3 T cell receptor beta chains sequenced from one sample in a study of cytomegalovirus exposure and HLA in healthy donors. This table comes from immunoSEQ multiplex PCR, and its TCRdb copy is limited to in-frame clones, with some not included. The data show 120,000 or so clones, around 90% seen once. The sample consisted of PBMCs. The receptors come from a woman aged 18 to 35 in good health and CMV-seronegative.

This clone was seen only once. V and J are TRBV29-1 and TRBJ1-2; 7 positions agree with TRBD1. The CDR3 totals 13 residues. The V segment lost 4 bases and the J segment 4 bases; nucleotides outside the gene matches: 6. CDR1 is SQVTM, CDR2 ANQGSEA, per germline. In DNA form, the CDR3 reads TGCAGCGTTGTGGGACAGAGGGGCTATGGCTACACCTTC. This sequence encodes CSVVGQRGYGYTF.

The gene calls are TRBV28 and TRBJ1-2; the D is unclear. V lost 9 bases and J lost 4, with 6 bases in between. The CDR3 covers 10 residues. Germline CDR1 reads MDHEN; CDR2 reads SYDVKM. The CDR3 here is CASGSYGYTF. The CDR3 DNA sequence: TGTGCCAGTGGCAGCTATGGCTACACCTTC.

This clone was found a few times. This sequence joins TRBV30 and TRBJ1-5; 10 nucleotides align to TRBD1. CDR3 length: 14 residues. With 3 bases clipped from V and 6 bases from J, the junction kept 5 bases outside the gene matches. CDR1 is GTSNPN and CDR2 is SVGIG in the germline V gene (reference sequence). CDR3 region: CAWSGQGVVQPQHF. DNA for the CDR3: TGTGCCTGGAGCGGACAGGGGGTTGTTCAGCCCCAGCATTTT.